Below, 28 T cell receptor beta chains from the same sample are listed, as sequenced in a study of blood T cell repertoires in COVID-19. The method was immunoSEQ multiplex PCR; TCRdb's version includes in-frame clones alone and lacks a portion of them. Of approximately 74,000 clones listed, approximately 90% were seen once; the top ten hold approximately 4.8%. Material for sequencing was peripheral blood. The receptors here all came from a woman between 55 and 75 years old with active COVID-19.

This chain links TRBV18 with TRBJ1-5; D remains ambiguous. Trimming took 2 bases from V and 4 from J, leaving 9 bases between them. Germline loops: CDR1 KGHSH, CDR2 LQKENI. CDR3 size: 14 residues. CDR3 coding DNA: TGTGCCAGCTCACCAGCCGGGAATAATCAGCCCCAGCATTTT. This gives the protein CASSPAGNNQPQHF.

The V call is TRBV29-1, the J call TRBJ2-3; D possibly corresponds to TRBD1 (6 bases). Per germline, CDR1 SQVTM and CDR2 ANQGSEA. The CDR3 covers 13 residues. V shed 3 bases and J shed 2 bases, with 9 bases lying between them. The CDR3 spells CSVDPGDTDTQYF. The CDR3 nucleotides read TGCAGCGTTGATCCAGGGGACACAGATACGCAGTATTTT.

This chain uses TRBV6-5 with TRBJ1-3; possibly TRBD1 for D (5 bases). Germline V CDR1 and CDR2: MNHEY, SVGAGI. CDR3 size: 14 residues. Deletions cut 6 bases from V and 8 bases from J, with 17 bases between. This CDR3 reads CASRSYWGVDTIYF. CDR3 sequence (DNA): TGTGCCAGCAGGAGCTATTGGGGGGTAGACACCATATATTTT.

The CDR3 here is CATSSPKGPEGYGYTF. DNA of the CDR3: TGTGCCACCAGCAGTCCCAAGGGGCCGGAGGGGTATGGCTACACCTTC. The chain employs TRBV15 and TRBJ1-2; possibly TRBD1 for D (5 bases). V lost 3 bases to trimming and J lost 5 bases, with 19 bases between them. This CDR3 comprises 16 residues. Germline loops: CDR1 LNHNV, CDR2 YYDKDF (reference sequence).

V is TRBV12-3 or TRBV12-4 and J is TRBJ1-2; tentatively, D is TRBD1 (6 bases). CDR3 length: 12 residues. Trimming stripped 1 base from V and 8 bases from J, with 8 bases between. CDR3 residues: CASSLERGGYTF. The CDR3 DNA follows: TGTGCCAGCAGTTTAGAGAGGGGGGGCTACACCTTC.

The chain combines TRBV5-1 with TRBJ2-5; 14 positions match TRBD2. The germline V gene has CDR1 SGHRS and CDR2 YFSETQ. The ends lost 4 bases at V and 5 bases at J; junction bases unmatched: 10. The CDR3 consists of 17 residues. CDR3 sequence (DNA): TGCGCCAGCAGCCCGGGGGGACTAGCGGGAGACGAGGAGACCCAGTACTTC. This sequence encodes CASSPGGLAGDEETQYF.

This clone was counted only a few times. The chain uses TRBV5-1 and TRBJ2-2; 9 bases agree with TRBD1. Germline V lookup: CDR1 SGHRS, CDR2 YFSETQ. This CDR3 is built from 15 residues. Trimming cost V 2 bases and J 3 bases; bases outside gene matches: 2. The CDR3 DNA is TGCGCCAGCAGCTTAAGGACAGGGGACACCGGGGAGCTGTTTTTT. The encoded protein is CASSLRTGDTGELFF.

The genes are TRBV6-5 and TRBJ2-2; 7 bases are a match to TRBD1. V lost 7 bases, J lost 4 bases, and 9 bases stayed unmatched. CDR1 and CDR2 from the germline V gene are MNHEY and SVGAGI. The CDR3 sequence is 15 residues long. The DNA of the CDR3 is TGTGCCAGCACCCTAACCGGGACAGCCACCGGGGAGCTGTTTTTT. Translated: CASTLTGTATGELFF.

The chain combines TRBV1 with TRBJ2-3; the tabulated D call, TRBD2, remains unverified against the DNA. TRBV1 counts as a pseudogene. CDR3 length equals 18 residues. The CDR3 region is CTSSQVICSGLDTDTQYF. CDR3 bases: TGCACCAGCAGCCAAGTGATCTGTTCGGGACTAGACACAGATACGCAGTATTTT.

This clone was seen a single time. The genes are TRBV27 and TRBJ2-1; TRBD2 agrees at 7 bases. The germline gives CDR1 MNHEY, CDR2 SMNVEV (reference sequence). The CDR3 has 16 amino acids. V trimming: 6 bases; J trimming: 0 bases; junction bases outside the gene matches: 8. The CDR3 DNA is TGTGCCAGCAGCCCCGCGGGAGTGCTCTCCTACAATGAGCAGTTCTTC. It encodes CASSPAGVLSYNEQFF.

The CDR3 DNA sequence: TGTGCCAGCAGTCGGGGTAGGGTGACTAATGAAAAACTGTTTTTT. This codes for CASSRGRVTNEKLFF. This chain joins TRBV2 and TRBJ1-4; D is uncertain. This CDR3 comprises 15 residues. Trimming removed 5 bases at V and 2 bases at J, with 12 bases between. Germline lookup yields CDR1 SNHLY and CDR2 FYNNEI.

J is TRBJ2-7 and V is TRBV7-7; the D gene is possibly TRBD1 (6 bases). V was shortened by 6 bases and J by 4 bases, with 13 bases between the two germline ends. There are 13 residues in the CDR3. Germline CDR1 and CDR2: SSHAT and FNYEAQ (reference sequence). CDR3 region: CASSSQQGYEQYF. The CDR3 DNA reads as TGTGCCAGCAGTTCTCAACAGGGATACGAGCAGTACTTC. Filled out from reference TRBV7-7 and TRBJ2-7, the complete variable domain reads GAGVSQSPRYKVTKRGQDVTLRCDPISSHATLYWYQQALGQGPEFLTYFNYEAQPDKSGLPSDRFSAERPEGSISTLTIQRTEQRDSAMYRCASSSQQGYEQYFGPGTRLTVT.

The chain carries TRBV3-1 (or the pseudogene TRBV3-2) and TRBJ2-7, with a weak D call TRBD2 (5 bases). Germline-derived CDR1 and CDR2 are LGHDT and YNNKEL (reference sequence). The CDR3 is 14 residues long. The germline V and J ends were trimmed by 4 bases and 0 bases, with 10 bases remaining between them. The CDR3 bases are TGTGCCAGCAGCCTACTGGGGAGCTCCTACGAGCAGTACTTC. Translation: CASSLLGSSYEQYF.

The genes are TRBV5-6 and TRBJ2-7; tentative D call: TRBD2 (6 bases). CDR3 length: 15 amino acids. V lost 4 bases to trimming and J lost 5 bases, with 19 bases between them. Germline CDR1 and CDR2: SGHDT and YYEEEE. The CDR3 bases are TGTGCCAGCAGCCGGCGGGATTTGGGGCCCCACGAGCAGTACTTC. This encodes CASSRRDLGPHEQYF. Drawing the rest from reference TRBV5-6 and TRBJ2-7, the complete variable domain is DAGVTQSPTHLIKTRGQQVTLRCSPKSGHDTVSWYQQALGQGPQFIFQYYEEEERQRGNFPDRFSGHQFPNYSSELNVNALLLGDSALYLCASSRRDLGPHEQYFGPGTRLTVT.

The chain uses TRBV19 and TRBJ2-3; no definite D call. Germline V CDR1 and CDR2: LNHDA, SQIVND (reference sequence). The V end was cut by 3 bases, the J end by 0 bases, with 10 bases between. The CDR3 runs to 15 residues. The CDR3 protein is CASSMGRTSTDTQYF. DNA for the CDR3: TGTGCCAGTAGTATGGGCAGAACTAGCACAGATACGCAGTATTTT.

The chain employs TRBV28 and TRBJ2-1; tentative D call: TRBD2 (6 bases). Germline V gives CDR1 MDHEN, CDR2 SYDVKM. CDR3 length equals 12 residues. Trimming left V 6 bases short and J 11 bases short, with 14 bases between. The CDR3 is CASSPSGGKQFF. For the CDR3, the DNA is TGTGCCAGCAGCCCCTCCGGGGGTAAGCAGTTCTTC.

This clone appeared many times. This chain links TRBV28 with TRBJ2-5, with 7 bases matching TRBD1. V lost 4 bases and J lost 0; bases outside the gene matches: 8. Germline V gene data show CDR1 as MDHEN and CDR2 as SYDVKM. The CDR3 spans 16 residues. The CDR3 sequence is CASSSRTGGDQETQYF. The CDR3 DNA follows: TGTGCCAGCAGTTCACGGACAGGCGGTGACCAAGAGACCCAGTACTTC.

The CDR3 loop reads CASSQGGLAGPNEQFF. The DNA for the CDR3 is TGTGCCAGCAGCCAAGGGGGGCTAGCGGGACCAAATGAGCAGTTCTTC. The chain links TRBV7-2 to TRBJ2-1, with 9 bases identical to TRBD2. Losses at the gene ends were 5 bases for V and 7 bases for J; bases not matched to a gene: 12. This CDR3 spans 16 amino acids. CDR1 is SGHTA, CDR2 FQGNSA, per germline.

J is TRBJ2-1 and V is TRBV16, with 7 bases aligning to TRBD2. V shed 0 bases, J shed 4 bases, and the junction held 6 bases outside the gene matches. The CDR3 consists of 16 residues. Germline CDR1 is KGHSY and CDR2 is FQNENV. CDR3 region: CASSQSVAGGYNEQFF. Here the CDR3 DNA reads TGTGCCAGCAGCCAATCGGTAGCGGGTGGTTACAATGAGCAGTTCTTC. Filled out from reference TRBV16 and TRBJ2-1, the complete variable domain reads GEEVAQTPKHLVRGEGQKAKLYCAPIKGHSYVFWYQQVLKNEFKFLISFQNENVFDETGMPKERFSAKCLPNSPCSLEIQATKLEDSAVYFCASSQSVAGGYNEQFFGPGTRLTVL.

V is TRBV3-1 (or the pseudogene TRBV3-2) and J is TRBJ2-7; TRBD2 matches 14 bases. Trimming took 0 bases from V and 3 from J; bases not matched to a gene: 4. The CDR3 is 17 residues long. CDR1 LGHDT and CDR2 YNNKEL come from the germline V gene (reference sequence). The CDR3 sequence is CASSQDGTSGSIYEQYF. CDR3 in DNA: TGTGCCAGCAGCCAAGATGGGACTAGCGGGAGTATCTACGAGCAGTACTTC.

The chain joins TRBV27 to TRBJ2-2; 7 bases agree with TRBD1. Germline CDR1 is MNHEY and CDR2 is SMNVEV (reference sequence). The J segment lost 6 bases and the V segment lost 7 bases, leaving 5 bases of the junction unmatched. The length of the CDR3 is 13 residues. This CDR3 reads CASTMTGSGELFF. The DNA for the CDR3 is TGTGCCAGCACCATGACAGGGTCCGGGGAGCTGTTTTTT.

V gene TRBV4-2 combines with J gene TRBJ2-5, with D possibly matching TRBD2 (6 bases). Per germline, CDR1 LGHNA and CDR2 YNFKEQ. Trimming cost V 2 bases and J 0 bases, with 10 bases left between them. This CDR3 contains 15 residues. CDR3 sequence reads: CASSQPGLYQETQYF. The CDR3 bases are TGTGCCAGCAGCCAACCAGGACTATACCAAGAGACCCAGTACTTC.

V and J are TRBV5-8 and TRBJ2-1, with 8 nucleotides matching TRBD2. This CDR3 has 17 amino acids. After removal of 0 bases from V and 0 bases from J, the junction contained 5 bases not matched to a gene. Looked up from germline, CDR1 is SGHTS and CDR2 is YDEGEE. The CDR3 DNA follows: TGTGCCAGCAGCTTGGTAGGCGGGGGGAGCTCCTACAATGAGCAGTTCTTC. Encoded protein: CASSLVGGGSSYNEQFF.

The chain combines TRBV11-2 with TRBJ2-7; TRBD2 aligns across 11 bases. This CDR3 has 14 amino acids. The germline V gene has CDR1 SGHAT and CDR2 FQNNGV. With V trimmed by 5 bases and J by 7 bases, 7 bases remained unmatched. CDR3 bases: TGTGCCAGCAGCCGTGGACTAGCGGGTGGGGAGCAGTACTTC. This encodes CASSRGLAGGEQYF.

CDR3 nucleotides: TGCGCCAGCAGCCGTGGACAGGGGAAGGCGTACACTGAAGCTTTCTTT. This gives the protein CASSRGQGKAYTEAFF. The rearrangement links TRBV4-1 to TRBJ1-1; 9 bases match TRBD1. Trimming took 4 bases from V and 3 from J; bases not matched to a gene: 9. CDR1 is MGHRA, CDR2 YSYEKL, per germline. CDR3 length: 16 residues.

The V gene is TRBV5-1, the J gene TRBJ2-1; 9 nucleotides line up with TRBD2. Looked up from germline, CDR1 is SGHRS and CDR2 is YFSETQ. CDR3 length equals 15 residues. V trimming: 4 bases; J trimming: 7 bases; junction bases outside the gene matches: 9. CDR3 nucleotides: TGCGCCAGCAGCCCTAATAGCGGGAGAGGGAATGAGCAGTTCTTC. Translation: CASSPNSGRGNEQFF.

This chain uses TRBV19 with TRBJ2-6; no definite D call. Germline V gene lookup returns CDR1 LNHDA and CDR2 SQIVND (reference sequence). Trimming shortened V by 3 bases and J by 4 bases, and 7 bases separated the two germline ends. This CDR3 spans 14 amino acids. The CDR3 region has the DNA TGTGCCAGTAGTATGTACACCGGGGCCAACGTCCTGACTTTC. It translates to CASSMYTGANVLTF. Based on the CDR3 plus reference TRBV19 and TRBJ2-6, the full variable domain is DGGITQSPKYLFRKEGQNVTLSCEQNLNHDAMYWYRQDPGQGLRLIYYSQIVNDFQKGDIAEGYSVSREKKESFPLTVTSAQKNPTAFYLCASSMYTGANVLTFGAGSRLTVL.

The rearrangement links TRBV7-9 to TRBJ2-3; the match to TRBD1 covers 7 bases. The germline V gene has CDR1 SEHNR and CDR2 FQNEAQ (reference sequence). V lost 4 bases and J lost 4; bases outside the gene matches: 8. The CDR3 extends over 15 amino acids. The CDR3 sequence is CASSSRTGRSDTQYF. The CDR3 region has the DNA TGTGCCAGCAGCTCGAGGACAGGTCGCTCAGATACGCAGTATTTT. The whole variable domain, remainder taken from reference TRBV7-9 and TRBJ2-3, is DTGVSQNPRHKITKRGQNVTFRCDPISEHNRLYWYRQTLGQGPEFLTYFQNEAQLEKSRLLSDRFSAERPKGSFSTLEIQRTEQGDSAMYLCASSSRTGRSDTQYFGPGTRLTVL.